This T cell receptor (beta chain) was identified during a study of shared clonotypes between healthy human individuals. This table comes from immunoSEQ multiplex PCR, and its TCRdb copy is limited to in-frame clones, with some not included. The data contain over a million clones, approximately 68% of them singletons. The material sequenced was memory CD4+ T cells sorted from blood. The subset is: CD45RA-negative fraction. The receptor was derived from a man aged 18 to 35 in good health.

CDR3 coding DNA: TGTGCCAGCAGCTTAAGCGGGACTAGCGGGGGAGGAGATACGCAGTATTTT. Translation: CASSLSGTSGGGDTQYF. J is TRBJ2-3 and V is TRBV7-8; 14 positions agree with TRBD2. Germline V gene data show CDR1 as SGHVS and CDR2 as FQNEAQ. Losses at the gene ends were 2 bases for V and 5 bases for J; bases not matched to a gene: 6. The CDR3 length is 17 residues.